The rows below give T cell receptor beta chains drawn from one sample of a study of early T cells in non-severe SARS-CoV-2 infection. TCRdb re-derived calls from the 5' RACE reads in MiXCR, one entry per CDR3 protein. The sample holds tens of thousands of distinct CDR3 sequences, approximately 10% seen once. The sample consisted of whole blood, taken at baseline. The receptors were gathered from an adult who was a healthcare worker with PCR-confirmed SARS-CoV-2 infection or an uninfected control (not recorded which). The CDR3 runs from the conserved cysteine through the conserved F or W. The order of the fields is clone size, J gene, V gene, D gene, CDR3 protein, CDR3 DNA. A D gene is named only where the DNA matches it firmly. For some rows the clone size is stated as once, few or many, or as a class when expanded; others skip it.

clone_size: few
j_call: TRBJ1-4
v_call: TRBV7-9
d_call: NA
cdr3_aa: CASSLGRQEYLDEKLFF
cdr3_nt: TGTGCCAGCAGCTTGGGGAGGCAGGAATACCTCGATGAAAAACTGTTTTTT

clone_size: few
j_call: TRBJ2-3
v_call: TRBV7-7
d_call: TRBD1
cdr3_aa: CASSPDRGTDTQYF
cdr3_nt: TGTGCCAGCAGCCCAGACAGGGGAACAGATACGCAGTATTTT

clone_size: many
j_call: TRBJ1-2
v_call: TRBV7-9
d_call: NA
cdr3_aa: CASSLGGDNNYGYTF
cdr3_nt: TGTGCCAGCAGCTTAGGTGGCGACAATAACTATGGCTACACCTTC

clone_size: few
j_call: TRBJ1-1
v_call: TRBV27
d_call: NA
cdr3_aa: CASQLNFQWVF
cdr3_nt: TGTGCCAGCCAGCTTAACTTCCAGTGGGTCTTT

clone_size: few
j_call: TRBJ1-4
v_call: TRBV12-3/TRBV12-4
d_call: TRBD1
cdr3_aa: CASSSGTGGREKLFF
cdr3_nt: TGTGCCAGCAGTTCCGGGACAGGGGGCCGGGAAAAACTGTTTTTT

clone_size: many
j_call: TRBJ1-4
v_call: TRBV5-1
d_call: TRBD1
cdr3_aa: CASFGTANEKLFF
cdr3_nt: TGCGCCAGCTTCGGGACAGCTAATGAAAAACTGTTTTTT

clone_size: few
j_call: TRBJ2-7
v_call: TRBV20-1
d_call: TRBD1
cdr3_aa: CSAQIGQGHEQYF
cdr3_nt: TGCAGTGCTCAAATAGGACAGGGTCACGAGCAGTACTTC

clone_size: few
j_call: TRBJ2-7
v_call: TRBV6-5
d_call: NA
cdr3_aa: CASSYRPARTYEQYF
cdr3_nt: TGTGCCAGCAGCTATCGGCCGGCCAGAACCTACGAGCAGTACTTC

clone_size: few
j_call: TRBJ1-6
v_call: TRBV7-8
d_call: TRBD1
cdr3_aa: CASSPGTGGNNSPLHF
cdr3_nt: TGTGCCAGCAGCCCCGGGACAGGGGGCAATAATTCACCCCTCCACTTT

clone_size: many
j_call: TRBJ2-2
v_call: TRBV6-2/TRBV6-3
d_call: NA
cdr3_aa: CASGNSGSTGELFF
cdr3_nt: TGTGCCAGCGGTAACAGTGGCTCCACCGGGGAGCTGTTTTTT

clone_size: NA
j_call: TRBJ2-1
v_call: TRBV20-1
d_call: NA
cdr3_aa: CSARAGGDGPGEQFF
cdr3_nt: TGCAGTGCTAGAGCGGGCGGGGATGGGCCCGGTGAGCAGTTCTTC

clone_size: few
j_call: TRBJ1-4
v_call: TRBV12-5
d_call: TRBD1
cdr3_aa: CASGSGQGSDEKLFF
cdr3_nt: TGTGCTAGTGGTTCGGGACAGGGTTCAGATGAAAAACTGTTTTTT

clone_size: many
j_call: TRBJ2-3
v_call: TRBV7-9
d_call: TRBD2
cdr3_aa: CASSITSGGFTDTQYF
cdr3_nt: TGTGCCAGCAGCATAACTAGCGGGGGGTTCACAGATACGCAGTATTTT

clone_size: many
j_call: TRBJ1-2
v_call: TRBV6-1
d_call: TRBD1
cdr3_aa: CASIETGRANYGYTF
cdr3_nt: TGTGCCAGCATAGAGACAGGGAGGGCTAACTATGGCTACACCTTC

clone_size: NA
j_call: TRBJ2-3
v_call: TRBV3-1
d_call: TRBD1
cdr3_aa: CASSDRTGRHTDTQYF
cdr3_nt: TGTGCCAGCAGCGACAGGACAGGGCGACACACAGATACGCAGTATTTT

clone_size: NA
j_call: TRBJ2-3
v_call: TRBV9
d_call: NA
cdr3_aa: CASSVEGTSPQYF
cdr3_nt: TGTGCCAGCAGCGTAGAGGGGACCTCCCCTCAGTATTTT